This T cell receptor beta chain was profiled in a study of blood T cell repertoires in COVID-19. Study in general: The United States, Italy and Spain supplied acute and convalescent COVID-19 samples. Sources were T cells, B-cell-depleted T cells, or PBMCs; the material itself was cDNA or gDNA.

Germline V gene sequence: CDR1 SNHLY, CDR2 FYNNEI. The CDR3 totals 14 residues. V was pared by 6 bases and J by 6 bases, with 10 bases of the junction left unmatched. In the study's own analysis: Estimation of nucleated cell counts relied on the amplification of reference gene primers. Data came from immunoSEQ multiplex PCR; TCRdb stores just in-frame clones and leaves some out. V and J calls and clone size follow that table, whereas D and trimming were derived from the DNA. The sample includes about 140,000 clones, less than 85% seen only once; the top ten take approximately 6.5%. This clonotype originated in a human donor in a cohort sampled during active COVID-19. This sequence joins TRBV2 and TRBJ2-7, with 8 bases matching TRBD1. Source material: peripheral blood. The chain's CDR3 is CASRTDRDTLEQYF. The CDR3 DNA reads TGTGCCAGCAGAACGGACAGGGATACTCTCGAGCAGTACTTC.